This T cell receptor beta chain was sequenced during a study of CD4 T cells in relation to SARS-CoV-2 and coronaviruses. Looking at the study overall: ViraFEST: roughly ten-day antigen culture of PBMCs, then TCR beta CDR3 sequencing. Shared crossreactive spike epitopes were mapped to their HLA restriction.

CD4+ T cells from unexposed donors were obtained before the COVID-19 pandemic (2011-2018). CD4+ T cells were isolated from the cells after around 9 days of culture. Half the medium was replaced with IL-2 medium on days 3 and 7. This clone is a singleton in its sample. The antigen remains unidentified. CDR1 LGHNT and CDR2 FRNRAP come from the germline V gene. The CDR3 consists of 15 residues. V was shortened by 5 bases and J by 0 bases, with 10 bases between the two germline ends. Sequencing used immunoSEQ multiplex PCR; TCRdb keeps in-frame clones, though not all of them. Among about 21,000 clones listed, about 77% were seen once.

This clonotype originated in a human donor in good health. Material: CD4+ T cells from PBMCs, cultured in vitro. The V call is TRBV12-5, the J call TRBJ2-2, with D perhaps matching TRBD2 (6 bases). The CDR3 nucleotides read TGTGCTAGTGGTACGGGACTGACGAACACCGGGGAGCTGTTTTTT. Its translation is CASGTGLTNTGELFF.